This TCR beta chain was observed in a study of preoperative IRX-2 immunotherapy in early breast cancer. The sample's treatment: preoperative locoregional IRX-2 cytokine immunotherapy. Samples came from a phase Ib trial of preoperative locoregional IRX-2 cytokine immunotherapy. The V and J ends lost 9 bases and 6 bases, in that order; junction bases with no gene match: 19. Germline CDR1 is MNHGY and CDR2 is SAAAGT. CDR3 length equals 17 residues. The protocol was immunoSEQ multiplex PCR, while the TCRdb copy is restricted to in-frame clones and leaves out a portion. The sample shows about 42,000 clones, about 72% of them seen only once.

This sequence joins TRBV6-8 and TRBJ1-5; TRBD1 matches 8 bases. This TCR came from a human donor with breast cancer. The sample here was tumor tissue, taken after IRX-2 immunotherapy. The CDR3 here is CASGDPRGTGSGQPQHF. The CDR3 bases are TGTGCCAGTGGGGATCCTCGGGGGACAGGTAGCGGTCAGCCCCAGCATTTT.